Given below is one TCR beta chain in context. This clone was counted only a few times. The antigen it binds to is not known. Base qualities are not provided; no much larger clone lies one nucleotide away. The CDR3, from cysteine to phenylalanine, totals 12 residues. Here the CDR3 DNA is all that survives: 36 bases in frame from base 1. The junction shows trimming of 7 bases on V and 2 bases on J, plus 8 bases between the germline ends. CDR1 SNHLY and CDR2 FYNNEI are derived from the germline V gene. The immunoSEQ Assay, which relies on bias-controlled multiplex PCR amplification of genomic DNA, was used to profile TCRbeta CDR3 regions. In the authors' own workflow: The absolute abundance of each unique TCRbeta CDR3 region was quantified after sequences were collapsed and filtered. Two models were used to test differential abundance: a binomial model (Fisher-equivalent) and a beta-binomial model that adds time-dependent variance fitted from healthy donors. Clones with fewer than 5 combined templates were removed, and differential abundance was called for clones with a Benjamini-Hochberg FDR below 0.01. Using the form v = (b*log(k)+a)^2, the beta-binomial variance was modeled as a function of the total template count across the two samples. TCRdb limited this immuneACCESS table to in-frame rearrangements with V and J called. A share of clones is missing; checked studies link under half to unresolved V genes, and the rest is unexplained. V and J calls and clone size are as listed in that table; D and trimming were resolved from the DNA. This sample gives 110,000 or so clones in total; 88% of them show up just once. The ten largest clones represent 7% to 9% of the sample.

The data were taken from a study of identifying expanded T cells in peripheral blood (dated by TCRdb to the late 2010s). Background on the whole study: Technical replicates were generated by sequencing separate aliquots of the same genomic DNA pool, with four replicates compared pairwise. On the study overall, not on this receptor specifically: It was expected by the authors that biological variance in healthy repertoires might increase further over much longer intervals, such as months to years. Both the number of clones called differentially abundant and the false-positive rate were significantly reduced by the beta-binomial model across all healthy-donor time intervals. In all healthy donors, the variance in clone template counts between samples taken approximately 15 days apart rose significantly as total template count increased. The binomial model flagged about 1.3 differentially abundant clones between technical replicates but about 16.4 over around 2 weeks and roughly 19 over roughly 4 weeks.

No immune events, such as infections, were documented for the healthy donors during the collection period. Healthy-donor blood repertoires served as a training cohort to calibrate time-dependent variance in a beta-binomial model of T-cell clone differential abundance. The training cohort was composed of some ten healthy donors, 3 female and 7 male. An age range of roughly 25 to 65 years, with an average of around 42 years, was recorded for the donors. Whole blood, obtained from a commercial supplier, was collected from each healthy donor at three time points spaced approximately two weeks apart. For immunosequencing, genomic DNA was extracted from whole blood that had not been sorted.

Material for sequencing was blood. The sequence was obtained from a person aged 18 to 70 in good health. The rearrangement joined TRBV2 to TRBJ1-2, with the D gene not confidently named. The sequenced DNA is TGTGCCAGCAAGGGAGGGAACTATGGCTACACCTTC. It translates to CASKGGNYGYTF.